This TCR beta chain was documented in a study of blood T cells in healthy people across ages. Individuals who donated were healthy Caucasians from Russia aged roughly 6 to 90. A minimum of 7 million PBMCs was isolated per sample. With 1 base removed from V and 3 bases from J, the gap between germline ends came to 12 bases. The CDR3 extends over 15 amino acids. Germline V gives CDR1 SEHNR, CDR2 FQNEAQ (reference sequence). In the case of this clonotype: Its antigen is not identified.

Through a sample-barcoded 5' primer and a J-beta primer mix, a second PCR was run for about 6 to 12 cycles. Each CDR3 protein gets one entry after TCRdb re-called the 5' RACE reads with MiXCR. The top ten clones hold approximately 2.1% of a sample with about 1.8 million distinct CDR3 sequences, around half of them seen once. Overall study findings and caveats: Reliance upon unsorted PBMCs precluded definitive naive versus antigen-experienced comparison.

The sequencing input was blood. This TCR came from a woman between 40 and 55 years old in good health. The gene calls are TRBV7-9 and TRBJ1-1, with a weak D call TRBD1 (5 bases). The CDR3 coding sequence is TGTGCCAGCAGCTTAGAAGCAGGGTCCCACACTGAAGCTTTCTTT. This sequence encodes CASSLEAGSHTEAFF.